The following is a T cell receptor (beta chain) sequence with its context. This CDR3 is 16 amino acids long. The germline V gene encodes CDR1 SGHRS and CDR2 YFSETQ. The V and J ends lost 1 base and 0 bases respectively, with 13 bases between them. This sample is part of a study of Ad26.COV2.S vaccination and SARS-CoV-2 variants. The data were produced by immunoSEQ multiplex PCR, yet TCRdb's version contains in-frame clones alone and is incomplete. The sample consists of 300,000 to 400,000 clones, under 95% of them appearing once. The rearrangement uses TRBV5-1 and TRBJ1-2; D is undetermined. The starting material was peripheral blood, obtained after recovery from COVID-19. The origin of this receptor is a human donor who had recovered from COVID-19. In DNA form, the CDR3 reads TGCGCCAGCAGCTTGAATATTGACACCCCTAACTATGGCTACACCTTC. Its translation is CASSLNIDTPNYGYTF. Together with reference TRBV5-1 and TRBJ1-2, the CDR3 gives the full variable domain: KAGVTQTPRYLIKTRGQQVTLSCSPISGHRSVSWYQQTPGQGLQFLFEYFSETQRNKGNFPGRFSGRQFSNSRSEMNVSTLELGDSALYLCASSLNIDTPNYGYTFGSGTRLTVV.